This is a list of T cell receptor beta chains from one sample in a study of tumour-infiltrating T cells in Burkitt lymphoma. Only in-frame clones appear in the TCRdb table, and some are missing; sequencing was by immunoSEQ multiplex PCR. Counted here are around 50,000 clones, roughly 30% occurring once; the ten biggest clones make up 2.9%. Sequencing input: tumor tissue. The receptors shown here come from a human donor with Burkitt lymphoma. Both conserved end residues are part of each CDR3. The D gene is left open where the match is weak. Not every row has a clone size; where given, it reads once, few, many or a size class.

j_call d_call clone_size v_call cdr3_nt cdr3_aa
TRBJ2-7 TRBD1 - TRBV5-1 TGCGCCAGCAGCTTTGGGACAGGCTACGAGCAGTACTTC CASSFGTGYEQYF
TRBJ1-3 TRBD1 - TRBV7-2 TGTGCCAGCAGCCTCCTGGCCGGGACAGGTTACTCTGGAAACACCATATATTTT CASSLLAGTGYSGNTIYF
TRBJ1-1 TRBD1 - TRBV5-1 TGCGCCAGCAGAGCGACAGGGAGTGAAGCTTTCTTT CASRATGSEAFF
TRBJ1-6 - few TRBV4-1 TGCGCCAGCAGCCAAGAATGGGGATATTCACCCCTCCACTTT CASSQEWGYSPLHF
TRBJ2-7 - - TRBV6-6 TGTGCCAGCAGTTACCTCGGCCAGGGTACCCACGAGCAGTACTTC CASSYLGQGTHEQYF
TRBJ1-2 TRBD1 few TRBV2 TGTGCCAGCAGTGTCAGGGGGCTGGCAGGCTACACCTTC CASSVRGLAGYTF
TRBJ1-4 TRBD1 few TRBV5-4 TGTGCCAGCAGCGGCTCAGGGGGTGCAACTAATGAAAAACTGTTTTTT CASSGSGGATNEKLFF
TRBJ2-3 - few TRBV7-2 TGTGCCAGCAGCCCTGGTCGGGCAAGGAGCACAGATACGCAGTATTTT CASSPGRARSTDTQYF
TRBJ1-3 - - TRBV4-3 TGCGCCAGCAGCCAAGAAATTCGGACGGTCTCTGGAAACACCATATATTTT CASSQEIRTVSGNTIYF
TRBJ2-5 TRBD2 - TRBV9 TGTGCCAGCAGCGTAGCGGGACTAGCGGGGGGAAAAGAGACCCAGTACTTC CASSVAGLAGGKETQYF
TRBJ1-3 - - TRBV7-7 TGTGCCAGCAGCGCCGACGGCGCTGGAAACACCATATATTTT CASSADGAGNTIYF
TRBJ1-2 - - TRBV23-1 TGCGCCAGCAGTCAATGGGAGGGTGCTAACTATGGCTACACCTTC CASSQWEGANYGYTF
TRBJ1-1 - - TRBV7-7 TGTGCCAGCAGCTTAGGCGAGAACACTGAAGCTTTCTTT CASSLGENTEAFF
TRBJ1-2 - few TRBV7-2 TGTGCCAGCAGCCCAATTACAGCTCCTAACTATGGCTACACCTTC CASSPITAPNYGYTF
TRBJ1-5 - - TRBV4-2 TGTGCCAGCAGCCAAGATTGGGATGGGGAGCAGCCCCAGCATTTT CASSQDWDGEQPQHF
TRBJ1-1 - - TRBV5-1 TGCGCCAGCAGCTTCAGGGGACATGACACTGAAGCTTTCTTT CASSFRGHDTEAFF
TRBJ1-1 - - TRBV10-3 TGTGCCATCGGCACCGGGACACGGAACACTGAAGCTTTCTTT CAIGTGTRNTEAFF
TRBJ1-2 - - TRBV5-1 TGCGCCAGCAGCTTGACTTCAGGGAGGAACTATGGCTACACCTTC CASSLTSGRNYGYTF
TRBJ1-5 - few TRBV5-6 TGTGCCAGCAGCTTGGGGGTGGGGGCGGGCAATCAGCCCCAGCATTTT CASSLGVGAGNQPQHF
TRBJ1-6 TRBD1 - TRBV27 TGTGCCAGCAGTTTTGGCAGGGGGCTTTATTCACCCCTCCACTTT CASSFGRGLYSPLHF
TRBJ2-1 TRBD2 - TRBV18 TGTGCCAGCTCACAGTCGCGGGGGGGCTCCTACAATGAGCAGTTCTTC CASSQSRGGSYNEQFF
TRBJ1-5 - few TRBV4-3 TGCGCCAGCAGCCAAGATGTGGTCGGGGATCAGCCCCAGCATTTT CASSQDVVGDQPQHF
TRBJ2-7 TRBD1 few TRBV5-1 TGCGCCAGCAGCTCCGGGACAGGGTCCGGGCAGTACTTC CASSSGTGSGQYF
TRBJ2-7 TRBD2 few TRBV5-6 TGTGCCAGCAGCCCTTGGTCCCCGGGGGGGGCGTCCTACGAGCAGTACTTC CASSPWSPGGASYEQYF
TRBJ2-5 TRBD2 - TRBV27 TGTGCCAGCAGTTTAGAGTGGGCTAGCGGAGCGGGGACCCAGTACTTC CASSLEWASGAGTQYF
TRBJ2-1 TRBD2 - TRBV19 TGTGCCAGTAGTATCGGGCTAGCGGACTACAATGAGCAGTTCTTC CASSIGLADYNEQFF
TRBJ2-7 - - TRBV28 TGTGCCAGCAGGCCTACAGGCGCCGACCAGTACTTC CASRPTGADQYF
TRBJ2-3 TRBD2 - TRBV6-1 TGTGCCAGCAGTGTAATGTCGAGCGGGGGGGCCCGCGATACGCAGTATTTT CASSVMSSGGARDTQYF
TRBJ1-1 - - TRBV19 TGTGCCAGTCGCGACAAGAGTAACACTGAAGCTTTCTTT CASRDKSNTEAFF
TRBJ1-3 - few TRBV9 TGTGCCAGCAGCCAAGTCCCCGAGAACACCATATATTTT CASSQVPENTIYF
TRBJ2-6 TRBD1 - TRBV2 TGTGCCAGCAGTGAATCGGACAGGGGGGCTGGGGCCAACGTCCTGACTTTC CASSESDRGAGANVLTF
TRBJ2-5 - - TRBV27 TGTGCCAGCAGTTCTCTACCAGTTCAAGAGACCCAGTACTTC CASSSLPVQETQYF
TRBJ2-7 TRBD1 few TRBV13 TGTGCCAGCAGTCCCCAGGACAGGCTCTACGAGCAGTACTTC CASSPQDRLYEQYF
TRBJ2-5 - - TRBV18 TGTGCCAGCTCAGCCCAGGTCTTCTATAGGGGAGAGACCCAGTACTTC CASSAQVFYRGETQYF
TRBJ1-5 - - TRBV7-2 TGTGCCAGCAGTACCGGTGTCCCCAATCAGCCCCAGCATTTT CASSTGVPNQPQHF
TRBJ1-4 - - TRBV2 TGTGCCAGCAGGGTTTTCAGGGAGAAACTGTTTTTT CASRVFREKLFF
TRBJ2-7 - - TRBV5-8 TGTGCCAGCAGCCAGTGGGGTCGGCAGGGGAGTAGCGAGCAGTACTTC CASSQWGRQGSSEQYF
TRBJ2-5 - once TRBV10-2 TGCGCCAGCAGGGCCTCAATGGAAGAGACCCAGTACTTC CASRASMEETQYF
TRBJ2-4 - - TRBV20-1 TGCAGTGCTAGATGGGGAAACATTCAGTACTTC CSARWGNIQYF
TRBJ1-1 - few TRBV18 TGTGCCAGCTCACCCCCGACTCCCAACACTGAAGCTTTCTTT CASSPPTPNTEAFF
TRBJ1-1 TRBD1 - TRBV27 TGTGCCAGCAGGAGGGGGACAGGGGGCGATACTGAAGCTTTCTTT CASRRGTGGDTEAFF
TRBJ1-2 - once TRBV4-1 TGCGCCAGCAGCCAAGGTCCCACGGAATACTATGGCTACACCTTC CASSQGPTEYYGYTF
TRBJ2-3 - - TRBV5-4 TGTGCCAGCAGCTTGGATGATCTAATAATTCCATCCCCCGCAGATACGCAGTATTTT CASSLDDLIIPSPADTQYF
TRBJ1-2 - - TRBV15 TGTGCCACCAGCATGTTAGAACAGGAAAACTATGGCTACACCTTC CATSMLEQENYGYTF
TRBJ2-2 TRBD2 - TRBV7-9 TGTGCCAGCAGCCCCAAGCTAGCGGATAACACCGGGGAGCTGTTTTTT CASSPKLADNTGELFF
TRBJ2-7 - - TRBV18 TGTGCCAGCTCACCCACCGGGACACTGAGCTACGAGCAGTACTTC CASSPTGTLSYEQYF
TRBJ2-2 - few TRBV19 TGTGCCAGTAGGGGCGAAAGGACCTCGAACACCGGGGAGCTGTTTTTT CASRGERTSNTGELFF
TRBJ1-1 - few TRBV4-1 TGCGCCAGCAGCCAAGTAAACACTGAAGCTTTCTTT CASSQVNTEAFF
TRBJ1-1 - few TRBV7-2 TGTGCCAGCAGCTGGGGGGGGGTGAACACTGAAGCTTTCTTT CASSWGGVNTEAFF
TRBJ2-5 TRBD1 - TRBV4-2 TGTGCCAGCAGCCATGGGACAGGCCTCCAAGAGACCCAGTACTTC CASSHGTGLQETQYF
TRBJ1-1 - - TRBV7-6 TGTGCCAGCAGCTCCCTCCCTGGTCGGGGATTGTACACTGAAGCTTTCTTT CASSSLPGRGLYTEAFF
TRBJ2-7 - - TRBV27 TGTGCCAGCAGTTTATCCTCCAACCTGAACGAGCAGTACTTC CASSLSSNLNEQYF
TRBJ2-5 TRBD1 - TRBV29-1 TGCAGCGTATACGGACAGGGGGGGAAAGAGACCCAGTACTTC CSVYGQGGKETQYF
TRBJ2-5 TRBD2 few TRBV5-4 TGTGCCAGCAGCTTTAGCGGGGGGGCCTACGAGACCCAGTACTTC CASSFSGGAYETQYF
TRBJ2-5 TRBD1 - TRBV6-6 TGTGCCAGCAGTTACGGGAACAGGGGACGAGAGACCCAGTACTTC CASSYGNRGRETQYF
TRBJ2-1 - few TRBV5-4 TGTGCCAGCAGCTTGGATAGGGGGACTTACAATGAGCAGTTCTTC CASSLDRGTYNEQFF
TRBJ1-4 TRBD1 few TRBV5-6 TGTGCCAGCAGCTGGAAGACAGGGACCCATGAAAAACTGTTTTTT CASSWKTGTHEKLFF
TRBJ1-5 - few TRBV4-1 TGCGCCAGCAGCCCCTGGGCCGATCAGCCCCAGCATTTT CASSPWADQPQHF
TRBJ2-7 - few TRBV6-1 TGTGCCAGCAGGGAGTGGGACGGGAGCTCCTACGAGCAGTACTTC CASREWDGSSYEQYF
TRBJ1-5 - - TRBV5-6 TGTGCCAGCAGCTTGGGGCGGGGTTTGGAGCCCCAGCATTTT CASSLGRGLEPQHF